These 27 T cell receptor beta chains were sequenced from one sample in a study of T cells after yellow fever vaccination. TCRdb itself ran the 5' RACE reads through MiXCR, one entry per CDR3 protein. Here the sample spans about 69,000 distinct CDR3 sequences, around 6.2% being singletons. The source material was CD4+ T cells sorted from PBMCs, sampled approximately 16 days after the first yellow fever vaccination. The receptors were gathered from a man between 18 and 35 years old who received the YFV17D yellow fever vaccine.

The table lists this clonotype with many counts. The V call is TRBV5-1, the J call TRBJ1-5; D gene ambiguous. Germline V gene data show CDR1 as SGHRS and CDR2 as YFSETQ. The CDR3 is made up of 17 amino acids. Trimming cost V 3 bases and J 9 bases, with 25 bases left between them. CDR3 sequence: CASSYVLSVPPRRPQHF. DNA for the CDR3: TGCGCCAGCAGCTACGTTCTGTCCGTCCCTCCTAGACGGCCCCAGCATTTT.

At least ten counts were recorded for this clonotype. The V and J genes are TRBV24-1 and TRBJ2-2, with D unclear. The germline V and J ends were trimmed by 4 bases and 7 bases, with 9 bases remaining between them. This CDR3 has 13 residues. Germline values: CDR1 KGHDR, CDR2 SFDVKD. CDR3 sequence (DNA): TGTGCCACCAGTGACCGATTGCACGGGGAGCTGTTTTTT. Encoded protein: CATSDRLHGELFF.

This clonotype was counted many times. The chain carries TRBV20-1 and TRBJ2-7, with 11 bases that match TRBD2. V lost 3 bases, J lost 0 bases, and 4 bases stayed unmatched. CDR1 is DFQATT, CDR2 SNEGSKA, per germline (reference sequence). The length of the CDR3 is 15 residues. DNA for the CDR3: TGCAGTGCTAGGACTAGCGGGGCGCTCTCCTACGAGCAGTACGTC. Translated, it gives CSARTSGALSYEQYV.

Many counts were recorded for this clonotype. The chain recombines TRBV6-5 with TRBJ1-2, with D maybe TRBD1 (6 bases). With 7 bases removed from V and 8 bases from J, the gap between germline ends came to 20 bases. The germline gives CDR1 MNHEY, CDR2 SVGAGI. CDR3 size: 14 residues. The CDR3 DNA sequence: TGTGCCAGCATCTCCGGGACACTCACAGGGGGCTACACCTTC. The encoded protein is CASISGTLTGGYTF.

This clonotype showed up many times. This sequence joins TRBV7-9 and TRBJ2-3; possible D gene TRBD2, 6 bases. This CDR3 comprises 16 residues. Germline loops: CDR1 SEHNR, CDR2 FQNEAQ (reference sequence). The V end lost 5 bases, the J end lost 0 bases, and 15 bases lay between the germline ends. The CDR3 is CASSPGHGTSTDTQYF. In DNA form, the CDR3 reads TGTGCCAGCAGCCCAGGTCACGGGACTAGCACAGATACGCAGTATTTT.

This clonotype showed up many times. The genes are TRBV5-1 and TRBJ2-3; maybe TRBD1 (5 bases). The CDR3 covers 15 residues. Trimming pared 0 bases from V and 0 bases from J, leaving 8 bases between. The V gene's germline CDR1 is SGHRS and CDR2 YFSETQ. The CDR3 region is CASSLEGQSTDTQYF. CDR3 bases: TGCGCCAGCAGCTTGGAGGGGCAAAGCACAGATACGCAGTATTTT.

This clonotype was observed many times. The chain has TRBV20-1 and TRBJ2-7, with D perhaps matching TRBD1 (5 bases). V lost 6 bases and J 7 bases, leaving 19 bases between the germline ends. CDR3 length: 13 residues. CDR1 DFQATT and CDR2 SNEGSKA come from the germline V gene (reference sequence). The CDR3 sequence is CSATLGRDVEQYF. The CDR3 DNA sequence: TGCAGTGCCACGTTGGGCAGGGATGTTGAGCAGTACTTC.

Ten or more counts support this clonotype. The chain uses TRBV20-1 and TRBJ1-5, with D possibly matching TRBD1 (6 bases). CDR3 length: 16 residues. Germline values: CDR1 DFQATT, CDR2 SNEGSKA (reference sequence). Trimming left V 0 bases short and J 4 bases short, with 16 bases between. Here the CDR3 reads CSARDVGQGINQPQHF. The CDR3 DNA is TGCAGTGCTAGAGATGTGGGGCAGGGGATTAATCAGCCCCAGCATTTT.

This clonotype was seen at least ten times. The rearrangement joins TRBV20-1 to TRBJ1-5; no firm D call. Trimming cost V 3 bases and J 4 bases, with 13 bases left between them. The CDR3 loop spans 14 amino acids. In germline, CDR1 is DFQATT, CDR2 SNEGSKA (reference sequence). CDR3 DNA sequence: TGCAGTGCTAGTTGGAGTCGAACGAATCAGCCCCAGCATTTT. Encoded protein: CSASWSRTNQPQHF.

This clonotype came up many times. The genes are TRBV5-6 and TRBJ2-7; D remains ambiguous. Germline CDR1 reads SGHDT; CDR2 reads YYEEEE. With 0 bases removed from V and 0 bases from J, the gap between germline ends came to 7 bases. CDR3 length: 14 amino acids. The CDR3 protein is CASSLVVSSYEQYF. CDR3 sequence (DNA): TGTGCCAGCAGCTTGGTGGTGAGCTCCTACGAGCAGTACTTC.

This clonotype was counted at least ten times. The gene calls are TRBV5-1 and TRBJ1-2; D uncertain. This CDR3 region has 18 residues. The V gene's germline CDR1 is SGHRS and CDR2 YFSETQ. The V end was cut by 0 bases, the J end by 1 base, with 19 bases between. Written as DNA, the CDR3 is TGCGCCAGCAGCTTGGGGACTCCGACATGGCTGTATAACTATGGCTACACCTTC. It codes for CASSLGTPTWLYNYGYTF.

This clonotype was detected a few times. The chain combines TRBV20-1 with TRBJ2-3, with 9 bases fitting TRBD2. Unmatched junction bases numbered 8, after V lost 8 bases and J lost 5 bases. The CDR3 covers 13 residues. CDR1 and CDR2 (germline): DFQATT, SNEGSKA (reference sequence). The CDR3 reads CSLPASGVDTQYF. As DNA, the CDR3 is TGCAGTCTTCCGGCTAGCGGGGTAGATACGCAGTATTTT.

Ten or more counts support this clonotype. The V gene is TRBV4-1, the J gene TRBJ1-5; the D gene is possibly TRBD1 (5 bases). The ends were cut back, 1 base at V and 0 bases at J, with 13 bases in the middle. From germline, CDR1 is MGHRA and CDR2 YSYEKL. The CDR3 has 17 residues. In DNA, the CDR3 is TGCGCCAGCAGCCAAGCGGGGGGGACCTATAGCAATCAGCCCCAGCATTTT. The encoded protein is CASSQAGGTYSNQPQHF.

In this sample, this clonotype turned up many times. This chain links TRBV12-3 or TRBV12-4 with TRBJ1-1; possibly TRBD1 for D (5 bases). The CDR3 runs 14 residues. V shed 8 bases and J shed 3 bases, with 16 bases lying between them. CDR3 nucleotides: TGTGCCAGCGCTGGGACGTATTACGACACTGAAGCTTTCTTT. This translates into CASAGTYYDTEAFF.

This clonotype occurred many times. The CDR3 sequence: CSARAAGASGNTIYF. CDR3 DNA: TGCAGTGCTAGAGCCGCCGGGGCCTCTGGAAACACCATATATTTT. V and J are TRBV20-1 and TRBJ1-3, with D possibly being TRBD1 (5 bases). Germline-derived CDR1 and CDR2 are DFQATT and SNEGSKA (reference sequence). Between the trimmed V and J ends, which lost 1 base and 0 bases, there was a span of 10 bases. The length of the CDR3 is 15 residues.

This clonotype was seen at least ten times. CDR3 bases: TGTGCCAGCAGTGATCCCCAGGGCAGGAAAACGCAAGAGACCCAGTACTTC. Translated, it gives CASSDPQGRKTQETQYF. The V gene is TRBV25-1, the J gene TRBJ2-5, with D maybe TRBD1 (5 bases). There are 17 residues in the CDR3. V was pared by 3 bases and J by 2 bases, with 19 bases between. Germline V lookup: CDR1 MGHDK, CDR2 SYGVNS.

This clonotype was counted at least ten times. This sequence joins TRBV7-2 and TRBJ1-1, with 8 bases aligning to TRBD1. V gave up 2 bases and J gave up 10 bases; unmatched junction bases: 6. The CDR3 is 13 amino acids. Germline CDR1 and CDR2: SGHTA and FQGNSA. The CDR3 reads CASSLIQGERAFF. The CDR3 DNA sequence: TGTGCCAGCAGCTTAATACAGGGGGAAAGAGCTTTCTTT.

This clonotype has ten or more counts. This chain uses TRBV7-2 with TRBJ1-2; 8 positions agree with TRBD1. Germline CDR1 reads SGHTA; CDR2 reads FQGNSA. The CDR3 sequence is 15 residues long. The V gene end was trimmed by 1 base and the J gene end by 5 bases; junction bases not matched to a gene: 6. Written as DNA, the CDR3 is TGTGCCAGCAGCTTAGGCTCAGGGGGCGGGTATGGCTACACCTTC. Its translation is CASSLGSGGGYGYTF.

The chain links TRBV5-1 to TRBJ1-1, with D uncertain. CDR1 is SGHRS and CDR2 is YFSETQ in the germline V gene. The length of the CDR3 is 15 residues. V was clipped by 0 bases and J by 8 bases, with 17 bases between them. The CDR3 loop is CASSLAGNWGVEAFF. The CDR3 nucleotides are TGCGCCAGCAGCTTGGCCGGGAATTGGGGAGTGGAAGCTTTCTTT.

This clonotype showed up many times. This chain links TRBV24-1 with TRBJ2-3, with 12 bases that match TRBD2. The CDR3 contains 15 residues. Germline CDR1 reads KGHDR; CDR2 reads SFDVKD. The V segment lost 7 bases and the J segment 4 bases; nucleotides outside the gene matches: 5. The CDR3 protein is CATRSSGGAPDTQYF. In DNA form, the CDR3 reads TGTGCCACCAGGTCTAGCGGGGGGGCCCCAGATACGCAGTATTTT.

Many counts were recorded for this clonotype. V is TRBV7-7 and J is TRBJ2-7; tentatively, D is TRBD1 or TRBD2 (5 bases each). Trimming shortened V by 3 bases and J by 2 bases, and 14 bases separated the two germline ends. The CDR3 totals 15 residues. Germline CDR1 is SSHAT and CDR2 is FNYEAQ (reference sequence). The CDR3 sequence is CASSLFWDGPYEQYF. CDR3 bases: TGTGCCAGCAGCTTGTTTTGGGACGGACCCTACGAGCAGTACTTC.

This clonotype was counted many times. The chain links TRBV7-9 to TRBJ2-1; D ambiguous. Germline CDR1 and CDR2: SEHNR and FQNEAQ (reference sequence). Trimming cost V 3 bases and J 5 bases, with 8 bases left between them. The CDR3 is made up of 13 amino acids. The CDR3 region is CASSLAGNNEQFF. CDR3 DNA sequence: TGTGCCAGCAGCTTGGCAGGAAACAATGAGCAGTTCTTC.

This clonotype appeared many times. The gene calls are TRBV7-2 and TRBJ1-6; 7 bases map to TRBD1. J gave up 7 bases and V 3 bases, and 9 bases lay outside the gene matches. CDR1 is SGHTA, CDR2 FQGNSA, per germline. The length of the CDR3 is 16 residues. CDR3 bases: TGTGCCAGCAGCTTTCCCGGCAGGGGGTTCAATTCACCCCTCCACTTT. It translates to CASSFPGRGFNSPLHF.

This clonotype has ten or more counts. V is TRBV18 and J is TRBJ2-3, with 8 bases aligning to TRBD1. Germline V gene lookup returns CDR1 KGHSH and CDR2 LQKENI. The junction had 7 bases not matched to a gene; V was cut back by 0 bases and J by 2 bases. This CDR3 has 17 amino acids. The chain's CDR3 is CASSPPLQGDDTDTQYF. In DNA, the CDR3 is TGTGCCAGCTCACCACCTCTACAGGGGGATGACACAGATACGCAGTATTTT.

This clonotype was seen at least ten times. As DNA, the CDR3 is TGCGCCAGCAGCTTGGGCCCCGGGGTACCCACCGGGGAGCTGTTTTTT. The encoded protein is CASSLGPGVPTGELFF. This chain joins TRBV5-1 and TRBJ2-2, with D perhaps matching TRBD2 (5 bases). V lost 0 bases and J 4 bases, leaving 13 bases between the germline ends. The length of the CDR3 is 16 residues. The germline CDR1 and CDR2 sequences are SGHRS and YFSETQ.

This clonotype has at least ten counts. The CDR3 sequence: CASSLTAPYGYTF. The CDR3 region has the DNA TGTGCCAGCAGCCTGACAGCTCCCTATGGCTACACCTTC. The chain couples TRBV5-6 to TRBJ1-2; TRBD1 might be the D (5 bases). Germline values: CDR1 SGHDT, CDR2 YYEEEE. The CDR3 covers 13 residues. Trimming took off 4 bases at V and 4 bases at J, with 11 bases between the two ends.

This clonotype came up many times. The chain links TRBV11-2 to TRBJ1-2; no reliable D call. Trimming took off 2 bases at V and 7 bases at J, with 11 bases between the two ends. CDR1 is SGHAT and CDR2 is FQNNGV in the germline V gene. This CDR3 is 13 amino acids long. The CDR3 region is CASSLFPGFGYTF. CDR3 in DNA: TGTGCCAGCAGCTTATTCCCTGGGTTTGGCTACACCTTC.